This T cell receptor beta chain comes out of a study of cytomegalovirus exposure and HLA in healthy donors. Overall study results and limits: Among TCR beta chains of equal frequency, HLA-associated ones were more clonally expanded in a later analysis.

The CDR3 length is 16 residues. The germline V gene has CDR1 SGHRS and CDR2 YFSETQ. V gave up 0 bases and J gave up 2 bases; unmatched junction bases: 2. A remark on this clone: Its antigen remains unidentified.

PCR primers comprised 60 Vbeta and 13 Jbeta primers. The repertoire was sequenced with immunoSEQ multiplex PCR; TCRdb's copy has only in-frame clones and lacks some. There are 90,000 to 150,000 clones in the sample; 65% to 75% occur only once, and more than 9% lies in the top ten. Sequencing was performed on PBMCs. V and J are TRBV5-1 and TRBJ2-6, with 7 bases identical to TRBD2. The TCR sequence derives from a woman in her fifties or sixties in good health and CMV-seropositive. The chain's CDR3 is CASSLGGGAGANVLTF. In DNA form, the CDR3 reads TGCGCCAGCAGCTTGGGGGGAGGGGCTGGGGCCAACGTCCTGACTTTC.